This TCR beta chain came from a study of T cell repertoires in cytomegalovirus infection (dated by TCRdb to the late 2010s). Regarding the study in general: The HLA type of each donor mattered for the analysis, because public TCR beta signatures pointed to carriage of CMV infection along with the matching HLA type.

The paper as a whole reports these results and caveats: The ex vivo response was dominated by HLA-C-restricted CMV-specific TCR beta clonotypes, which also provided the single most frequent clonotype in two of eight donors. In both this cohort and an independent approximately 370-donor cohort, the cumulative frequency of public TCR beta family members distinguished carriers of CMV infection plus the relevant HLA type.

As encoded in the germline V gene, CDR1 is MNHEY while CDR2 is SVGAGI. Taken from cysteine to phenylalanine, the CDR3 has 13 residues. Here the CDR3 DNA is all that survives: 39 bases in frame from base 1. Germline trimming amounts to 7 bases on V and 6 bases on J, with 8 as the count of junction bases outside the gene matches. This clonotype occurred many times. This receptor's antigen is unknown. No base qualities exist here, and no much larger clone lies one base off it. TCRdb records Illumina HiSeq 1500 as the sequencer. The public reads were run again by TCRdb, first through fastp at Q25 and then through MiXCR, and only productive beta chains were kept. Entries that share a CDR3 protein sequence are merged under the most common genes and DNA. The sample table lists approximately 500,000 distinct CDR3 sequences, 11% of them with a count of one. The leading ten clones occupy about 10% of the sample.

Sequencing used PBMCs. The sequence was collected from a human donor in good health (CMV status not recorded). Some clones in this sample may be carry-over from other donors' samples. The V and J segments used are TRBV6-5 and TRBJ1-1; 7 central nucleotides agree with TRBD1. The CDR3 corresponds to CASTQGGGAEAFF. The bases read TGTGCCAGCACCCAGGGGGGGGGCGCTGAAGCTTTCTTT.